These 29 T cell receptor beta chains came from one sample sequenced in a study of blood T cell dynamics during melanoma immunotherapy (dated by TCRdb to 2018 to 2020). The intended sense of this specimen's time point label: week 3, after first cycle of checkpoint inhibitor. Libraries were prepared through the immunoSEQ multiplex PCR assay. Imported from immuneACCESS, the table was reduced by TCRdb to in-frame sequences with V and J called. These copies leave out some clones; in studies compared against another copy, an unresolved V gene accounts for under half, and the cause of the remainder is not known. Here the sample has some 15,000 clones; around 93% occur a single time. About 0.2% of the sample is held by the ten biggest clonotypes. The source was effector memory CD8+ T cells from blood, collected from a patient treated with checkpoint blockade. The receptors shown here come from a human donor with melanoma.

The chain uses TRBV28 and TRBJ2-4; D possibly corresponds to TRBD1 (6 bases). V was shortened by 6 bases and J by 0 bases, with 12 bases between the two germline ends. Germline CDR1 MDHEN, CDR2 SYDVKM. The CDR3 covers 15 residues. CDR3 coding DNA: TGTGCCAGCAGCCTCAGGGGTCTAGCCAAAAACATTCAGTACTTC. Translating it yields CASSLRGLAKNIQYF.

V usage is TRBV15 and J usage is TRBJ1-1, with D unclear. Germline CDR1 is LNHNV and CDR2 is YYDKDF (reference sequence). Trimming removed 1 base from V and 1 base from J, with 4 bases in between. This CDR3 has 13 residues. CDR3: CATSRVRNTEAFF. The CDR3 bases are TGTGCCACCAGCAGAGTCAGGAACACTGAAGCTTTCTTT.

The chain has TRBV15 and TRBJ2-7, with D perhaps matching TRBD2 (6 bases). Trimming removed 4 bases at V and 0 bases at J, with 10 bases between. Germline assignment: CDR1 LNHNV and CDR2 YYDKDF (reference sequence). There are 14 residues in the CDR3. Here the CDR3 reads CATSTGASSYEQYF. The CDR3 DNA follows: TGTGCCACCAGCACGGGAGCGAGCTCCTACGAGCAGTACTTC.

The CDR3 DNA reads TGTGCCAGCAGCTTAGCTGTGTCTGAGCAGTTCTTC. Its protein product is CASSLAVSEQFF. V usage is TRBV7-8 and J usage is TRBJ2-1; the D is unclear. Germline values: CDR1 SGHVS, CDR2 FQNEAQ. This CDR3 is 12 amino acids long. V lost 0 bases, J lost 9 bases, and 6 bases lay in between. The variable domain in full, with the rest retrieved from reference TRBV7-8 and TRBJ2-1, is GAGVSQSPRYKVAKRGQDVALRCDPISGHVSLFWYQQALGQGPEFLTYFQNEAQLDKSGLPSDRFFAERPEGSVSTLKIQRTQQEDSAVYLCASSLAVSEQFFGPGTRLTVL.

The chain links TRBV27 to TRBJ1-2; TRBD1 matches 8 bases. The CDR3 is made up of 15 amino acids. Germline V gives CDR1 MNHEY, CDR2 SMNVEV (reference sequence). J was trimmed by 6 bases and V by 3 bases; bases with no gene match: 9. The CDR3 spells CASSLDRALWDGYTF. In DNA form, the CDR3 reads TGTGCCAGCAGTTTGGACAGGGCCCTCTGGGATGGCTACACCTTC.

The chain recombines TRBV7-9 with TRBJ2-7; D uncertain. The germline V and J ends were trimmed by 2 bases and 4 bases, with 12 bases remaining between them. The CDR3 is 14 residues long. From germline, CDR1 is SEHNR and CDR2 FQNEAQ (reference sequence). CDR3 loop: CASSLSTSPYEQYF. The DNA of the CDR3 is TGTGCCAGCAGCTTATCGACTTCGCCATACGAGCAGTACTTC.

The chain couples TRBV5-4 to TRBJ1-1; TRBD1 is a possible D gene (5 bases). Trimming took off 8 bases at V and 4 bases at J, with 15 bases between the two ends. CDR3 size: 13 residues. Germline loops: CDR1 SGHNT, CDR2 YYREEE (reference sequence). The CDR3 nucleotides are TGTGCCAGTACGGGACCACGGACCACTGAAGCTTTCTTT. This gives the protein CASTGPRTTEAFF.

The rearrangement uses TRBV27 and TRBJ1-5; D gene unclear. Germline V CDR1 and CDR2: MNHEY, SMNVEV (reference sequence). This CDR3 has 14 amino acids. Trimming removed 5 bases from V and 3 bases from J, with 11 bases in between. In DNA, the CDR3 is TGTGCCAGCAGTACGGACGGCCCCAATCAGCCCCAGCATTTT. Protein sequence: CASSTDGPNQPQHF.

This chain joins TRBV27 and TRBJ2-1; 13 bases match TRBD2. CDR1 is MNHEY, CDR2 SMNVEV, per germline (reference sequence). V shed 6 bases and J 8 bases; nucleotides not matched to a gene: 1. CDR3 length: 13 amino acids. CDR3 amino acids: CASRTSGRHEQFF. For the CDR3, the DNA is TGTGCCAGCAGGACTAGCGGGAGGCATGAGCAGTTCTTC.

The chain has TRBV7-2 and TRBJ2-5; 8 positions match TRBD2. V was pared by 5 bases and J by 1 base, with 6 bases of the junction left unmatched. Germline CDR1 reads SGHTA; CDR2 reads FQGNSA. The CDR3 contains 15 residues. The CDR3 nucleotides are TGTGCCAGCAGCCCTCGGGGGGGACGCCAAGAGACCCAGTACTTC. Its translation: CASSPRGGRQETQYF.

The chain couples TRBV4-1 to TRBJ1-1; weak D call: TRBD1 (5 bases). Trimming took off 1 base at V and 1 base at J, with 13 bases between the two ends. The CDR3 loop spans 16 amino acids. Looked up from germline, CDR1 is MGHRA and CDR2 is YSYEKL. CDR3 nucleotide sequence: TGCGCCAGCAGCCAAGCGTTCCAGACAGAGAACACTGAAGCTTTCTTT. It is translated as CASSQAFQTENTEAFF.

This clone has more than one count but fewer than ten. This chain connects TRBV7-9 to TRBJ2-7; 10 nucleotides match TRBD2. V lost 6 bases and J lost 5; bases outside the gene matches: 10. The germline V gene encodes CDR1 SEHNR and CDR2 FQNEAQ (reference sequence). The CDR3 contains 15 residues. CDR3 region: CASSHGASGRHEQYF. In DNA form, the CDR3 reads TGTGCCAGCAGTCACGGGGCTAGCGGGAGACACGAGCAGTACTTC.

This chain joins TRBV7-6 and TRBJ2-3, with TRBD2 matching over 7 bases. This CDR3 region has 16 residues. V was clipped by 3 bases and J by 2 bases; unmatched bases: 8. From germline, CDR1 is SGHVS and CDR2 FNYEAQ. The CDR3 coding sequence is TGTGCCAGCAGCTTGACGGGGGGAGGGCCCACAGATACGCAGTATTTT. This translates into CASSLTGGGPTDTQYF.

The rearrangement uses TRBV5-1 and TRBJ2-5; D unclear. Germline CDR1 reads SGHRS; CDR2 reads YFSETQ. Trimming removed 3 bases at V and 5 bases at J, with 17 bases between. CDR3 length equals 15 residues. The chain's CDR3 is CASSSGDGHWETQYF. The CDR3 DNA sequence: TGCGCCAGCAGCTCCGGCGACGGGCACTGGGAGACCCAGTACTTC.

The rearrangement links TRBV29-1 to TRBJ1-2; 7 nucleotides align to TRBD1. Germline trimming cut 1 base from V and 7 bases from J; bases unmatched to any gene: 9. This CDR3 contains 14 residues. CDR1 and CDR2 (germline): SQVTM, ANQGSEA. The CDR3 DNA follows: TGCAGCGTTGAAGGCGGACAGGTTCCTCTTGGCTACACCTTC. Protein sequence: CSVEGGQVPLGYTF.

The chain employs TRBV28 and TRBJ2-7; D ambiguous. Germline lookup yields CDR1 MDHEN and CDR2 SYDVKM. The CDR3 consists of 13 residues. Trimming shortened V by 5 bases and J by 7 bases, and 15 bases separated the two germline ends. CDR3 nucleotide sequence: TGTGCCAGCAGTCCCACGAAATACGGGGAGCAGTACTTC. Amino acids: CASSPTKYGEQYF.

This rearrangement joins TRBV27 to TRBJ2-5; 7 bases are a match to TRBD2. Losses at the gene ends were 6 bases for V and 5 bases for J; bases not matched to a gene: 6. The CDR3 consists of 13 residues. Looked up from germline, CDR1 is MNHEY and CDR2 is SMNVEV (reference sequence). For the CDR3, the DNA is TGTGCCAGCAGGAGACTAGCCGGGGAGACCCAGTACTTC. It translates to CASRRLAGETQYF.

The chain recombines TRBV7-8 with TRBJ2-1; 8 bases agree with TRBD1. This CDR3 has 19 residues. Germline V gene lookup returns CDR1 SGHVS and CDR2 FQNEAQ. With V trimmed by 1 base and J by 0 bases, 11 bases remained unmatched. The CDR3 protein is CASSLVVRGRSSSYNEQFF. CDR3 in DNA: TGTGCCAGCAGCTTAGTTGTCAGGGGGCGATCTTCCTCCTACAATGAGCAGTTCTTC.

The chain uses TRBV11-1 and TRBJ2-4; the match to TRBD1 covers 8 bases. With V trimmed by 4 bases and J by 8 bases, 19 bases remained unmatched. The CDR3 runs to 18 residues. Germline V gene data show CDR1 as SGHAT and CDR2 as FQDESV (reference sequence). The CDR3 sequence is CASSSERWTRGRGDIQYF. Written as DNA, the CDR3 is TGTGCCAGCAGCTCCGAGAGGTGGACCAGGGGGCGCGGGGACATTCAGTACTTC.

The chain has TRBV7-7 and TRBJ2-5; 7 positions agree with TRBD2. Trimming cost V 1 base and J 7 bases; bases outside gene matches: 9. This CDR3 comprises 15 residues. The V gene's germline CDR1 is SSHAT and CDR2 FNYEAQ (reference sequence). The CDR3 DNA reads TGTGCCAGCAGCTTAGGACGCGGGAGTGACGGGACCCAGTACTTC. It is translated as CASSLGRGSDGTQYF.

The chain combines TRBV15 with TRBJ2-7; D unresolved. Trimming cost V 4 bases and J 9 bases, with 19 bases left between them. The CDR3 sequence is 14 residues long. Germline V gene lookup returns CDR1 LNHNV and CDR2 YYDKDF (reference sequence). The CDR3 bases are TGTGCCACCAGCAAATCCTCCTCCCCCCTAGGGCAGTACTTC. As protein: CATSKSSSPLGQYF.

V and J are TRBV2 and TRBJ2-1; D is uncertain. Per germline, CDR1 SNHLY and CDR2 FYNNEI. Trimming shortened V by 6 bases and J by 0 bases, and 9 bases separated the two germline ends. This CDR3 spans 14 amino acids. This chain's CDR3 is CASRSSSSYNEQFF. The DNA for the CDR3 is TGTGCCAGCAGGAGCAGTAGCTCCTACAATGAGCAGTTCTTC. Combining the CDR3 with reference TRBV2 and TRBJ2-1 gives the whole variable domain EPEVTQTPSHQVTQMGQEVILRCVPISNHLYFYWYRQILGQKVEFLVSFYNNEISEKSEIFDDQFSVERPDGSNFTLKIRSTKLEDSAMYFCASRSSSSYNEQFFGPGTRLTVL.

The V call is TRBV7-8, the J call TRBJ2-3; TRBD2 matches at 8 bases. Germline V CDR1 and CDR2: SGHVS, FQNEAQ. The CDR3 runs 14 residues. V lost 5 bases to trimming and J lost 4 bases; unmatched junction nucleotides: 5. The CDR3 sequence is CASSRRRGADTQYF. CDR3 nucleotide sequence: TGTGCCAGCAGCCGGAGGCGGGGGGCAGATACGCAGTATTTT.

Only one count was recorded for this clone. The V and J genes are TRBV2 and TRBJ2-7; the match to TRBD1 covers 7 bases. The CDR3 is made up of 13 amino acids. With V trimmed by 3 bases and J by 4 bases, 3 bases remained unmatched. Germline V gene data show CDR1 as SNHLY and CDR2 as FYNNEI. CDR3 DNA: TGTGCCAGCAGTGAGGGACAGAGATACGAGCAGTACTTC. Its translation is CASSEGQRYEQYF.

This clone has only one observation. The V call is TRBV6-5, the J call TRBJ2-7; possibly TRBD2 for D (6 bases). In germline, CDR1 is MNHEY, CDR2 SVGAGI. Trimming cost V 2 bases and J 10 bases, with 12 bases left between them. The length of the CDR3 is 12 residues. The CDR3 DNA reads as TGTGCCAGCAGTTACGCTAGCGCGGATCAGTACTTC. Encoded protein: CASSYASADQYF.

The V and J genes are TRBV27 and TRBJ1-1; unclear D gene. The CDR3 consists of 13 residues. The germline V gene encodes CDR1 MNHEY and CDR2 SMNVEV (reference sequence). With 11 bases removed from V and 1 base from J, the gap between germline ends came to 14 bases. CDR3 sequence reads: CASTGGENTEAFF. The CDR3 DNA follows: TGTGCCTCGACCGGCGGGGAGAACACTGAAGCTTTCTTT.

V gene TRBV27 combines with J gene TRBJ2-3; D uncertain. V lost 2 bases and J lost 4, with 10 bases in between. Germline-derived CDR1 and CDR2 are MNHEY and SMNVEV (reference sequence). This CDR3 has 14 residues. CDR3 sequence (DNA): TGTGCCAGCAGTTTAGGGGTGATTTCAGATACGCAGTATTTT. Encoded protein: CASSLGVISDTQYF.

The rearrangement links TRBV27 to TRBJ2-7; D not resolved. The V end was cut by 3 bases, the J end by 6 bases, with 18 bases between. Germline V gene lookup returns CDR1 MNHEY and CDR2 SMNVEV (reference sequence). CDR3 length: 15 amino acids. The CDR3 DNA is TGTGCCAGCAGTTTGTCTCGGGTAGTCCTTGGCGAGCAGTACTTC. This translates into CASSLSRVVLGEQYF.

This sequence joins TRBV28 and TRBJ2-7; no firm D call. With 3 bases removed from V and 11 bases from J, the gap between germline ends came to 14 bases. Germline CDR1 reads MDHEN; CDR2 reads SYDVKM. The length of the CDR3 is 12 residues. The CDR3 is CASSFKLYPEYF. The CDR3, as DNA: TGTGCCAGCAGTTTTAAACTGTATCCGGAGTACTTC.